This T cell receptor beta chain was documented in a study of early T cells in non-severe SARS-CoV-2 infection. This CDR3 comprises 13 residues. Trimming took 1 base from V and 5 from J, leaving 3 bases between them. From germline, CDR1 is KGHSH and CDR2 LQKENI. TCRdb called the 5' RACE reads again in MiXCR, with one record for every CDR3 protein. The sample holds over 60,000 distinct CDR3 sequences, around a tenth seen once. This clonotype turned up a few times. The material sequenced was whole blood, taken at baseline. This TCR was recovered from an adult who was a healthcare worker with PCR-confirmed SARS-CoV-2 infection or an uninfected control (not recorded which). V is TRBV18 and J is TRBJ1-6; D is unresolved. In DNA form, the CDR3 reads TGTGCCAGCTCACCACTGAATAATTCACCCCTCCACTTT. Its translation is CASSPLNNSPLHF.